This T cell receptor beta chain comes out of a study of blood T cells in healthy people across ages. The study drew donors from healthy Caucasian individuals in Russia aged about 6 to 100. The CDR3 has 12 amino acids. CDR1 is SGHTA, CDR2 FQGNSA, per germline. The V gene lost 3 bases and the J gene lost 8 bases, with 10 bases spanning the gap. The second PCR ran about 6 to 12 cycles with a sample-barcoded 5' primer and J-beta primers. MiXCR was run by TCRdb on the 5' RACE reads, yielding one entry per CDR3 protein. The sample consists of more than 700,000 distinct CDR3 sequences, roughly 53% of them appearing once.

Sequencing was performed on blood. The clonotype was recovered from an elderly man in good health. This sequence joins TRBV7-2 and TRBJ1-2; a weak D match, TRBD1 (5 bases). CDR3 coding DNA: TGTGCCAGCAGCTTTGGGGGTGGAGGCTACACCTTC. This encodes CASSFGGGGYTF.